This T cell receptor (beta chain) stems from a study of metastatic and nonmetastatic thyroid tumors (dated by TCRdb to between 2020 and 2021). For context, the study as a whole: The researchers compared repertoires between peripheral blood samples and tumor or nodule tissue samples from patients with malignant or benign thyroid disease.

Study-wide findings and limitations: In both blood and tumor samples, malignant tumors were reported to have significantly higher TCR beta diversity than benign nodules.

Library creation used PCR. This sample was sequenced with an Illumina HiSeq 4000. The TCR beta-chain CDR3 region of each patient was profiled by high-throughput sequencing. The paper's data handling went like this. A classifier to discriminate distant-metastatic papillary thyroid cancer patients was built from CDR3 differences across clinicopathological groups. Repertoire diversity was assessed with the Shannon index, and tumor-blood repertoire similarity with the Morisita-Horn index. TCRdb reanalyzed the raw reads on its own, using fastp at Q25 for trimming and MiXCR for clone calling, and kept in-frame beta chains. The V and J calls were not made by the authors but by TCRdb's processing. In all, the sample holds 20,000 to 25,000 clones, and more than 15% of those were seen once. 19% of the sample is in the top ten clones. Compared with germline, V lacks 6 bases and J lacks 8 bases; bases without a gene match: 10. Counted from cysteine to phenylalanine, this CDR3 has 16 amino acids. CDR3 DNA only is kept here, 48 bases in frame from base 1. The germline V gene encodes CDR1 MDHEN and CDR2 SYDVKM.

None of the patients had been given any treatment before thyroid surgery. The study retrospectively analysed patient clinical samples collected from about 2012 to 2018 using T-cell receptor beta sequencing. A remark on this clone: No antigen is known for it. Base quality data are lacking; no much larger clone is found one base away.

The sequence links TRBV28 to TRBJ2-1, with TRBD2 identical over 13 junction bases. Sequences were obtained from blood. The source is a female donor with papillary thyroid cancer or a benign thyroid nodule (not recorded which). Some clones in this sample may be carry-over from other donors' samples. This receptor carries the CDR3 CASRDTSGGAWDEQFF. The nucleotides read TGTGCCAGCAGGGATACTAGCGGGGGGGCCTGGGATGAGCAGTTCTTC.